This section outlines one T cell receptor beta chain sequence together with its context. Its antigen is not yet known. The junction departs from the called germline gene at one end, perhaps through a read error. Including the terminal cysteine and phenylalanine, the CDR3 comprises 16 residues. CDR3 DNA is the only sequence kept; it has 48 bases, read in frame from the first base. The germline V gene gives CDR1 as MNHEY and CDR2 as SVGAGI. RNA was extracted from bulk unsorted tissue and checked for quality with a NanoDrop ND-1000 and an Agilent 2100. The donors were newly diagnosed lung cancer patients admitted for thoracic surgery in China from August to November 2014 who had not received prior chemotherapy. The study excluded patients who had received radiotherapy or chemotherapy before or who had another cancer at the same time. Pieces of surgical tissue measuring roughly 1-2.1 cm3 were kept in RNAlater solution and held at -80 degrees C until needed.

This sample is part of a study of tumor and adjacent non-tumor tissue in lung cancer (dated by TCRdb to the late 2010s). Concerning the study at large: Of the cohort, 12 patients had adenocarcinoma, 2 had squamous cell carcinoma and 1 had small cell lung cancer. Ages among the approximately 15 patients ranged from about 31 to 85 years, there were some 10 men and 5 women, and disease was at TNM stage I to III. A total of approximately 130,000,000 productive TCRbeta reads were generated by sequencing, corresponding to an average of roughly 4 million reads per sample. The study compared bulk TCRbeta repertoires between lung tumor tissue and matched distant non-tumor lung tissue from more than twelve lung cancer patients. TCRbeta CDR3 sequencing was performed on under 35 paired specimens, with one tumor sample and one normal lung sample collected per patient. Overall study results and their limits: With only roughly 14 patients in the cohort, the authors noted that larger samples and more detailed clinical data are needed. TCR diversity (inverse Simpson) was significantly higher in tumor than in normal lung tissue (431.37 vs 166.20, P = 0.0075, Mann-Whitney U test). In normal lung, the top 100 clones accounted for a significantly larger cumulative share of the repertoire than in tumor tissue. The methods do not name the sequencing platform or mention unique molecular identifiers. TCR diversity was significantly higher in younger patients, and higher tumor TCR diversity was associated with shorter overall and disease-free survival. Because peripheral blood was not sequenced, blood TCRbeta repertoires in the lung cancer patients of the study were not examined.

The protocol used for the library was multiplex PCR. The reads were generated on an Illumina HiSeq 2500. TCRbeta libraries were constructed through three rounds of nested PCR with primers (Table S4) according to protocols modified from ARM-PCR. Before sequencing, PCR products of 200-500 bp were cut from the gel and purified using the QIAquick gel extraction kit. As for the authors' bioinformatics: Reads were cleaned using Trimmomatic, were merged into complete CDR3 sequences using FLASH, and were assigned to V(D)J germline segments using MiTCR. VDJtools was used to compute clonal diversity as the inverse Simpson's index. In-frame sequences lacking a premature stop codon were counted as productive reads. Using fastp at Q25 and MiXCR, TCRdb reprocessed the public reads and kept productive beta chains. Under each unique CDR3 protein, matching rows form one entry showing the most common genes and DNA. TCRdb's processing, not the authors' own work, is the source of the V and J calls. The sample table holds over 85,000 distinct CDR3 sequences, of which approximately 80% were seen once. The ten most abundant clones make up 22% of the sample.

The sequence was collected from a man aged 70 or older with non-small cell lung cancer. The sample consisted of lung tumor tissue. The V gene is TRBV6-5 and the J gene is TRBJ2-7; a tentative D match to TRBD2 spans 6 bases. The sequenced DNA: TGTGCCAGCAGTTACCACCCATTTAGCGGCTCCTACGAGCAGTGCTTC. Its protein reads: CASSYHPFSGSYEQCF.